The rows below give T cell receptor beta chains drawn from one sample of a study of blood T cells in healthy people across ages. TCRdb reanalysed the 5' RACE reads using MiXCR and keeps one entry per CDR3 protein. The sample shows 500,000 to 600,000 distinct CDR3 sequences, 25% to 30% of them seen only once. The sequencing input was blood. The receptors here all came from an older woman in good health. The CDR3 runs from the conserved cysteine through the conserved F or W. The D gene is left open where the match is weak. Rows may omit the clone size; those that give it use once, few, many or a size class.

V gene	D gene	J gene	clone size	CDR3 DNA	CDR3 protein
TRBV5-5	.	TRBJ2-2	few	TGTGCCAGCAGTACCCCAGGGTACACCGGGGAGCTGTTTTTT	CASSTPGYTGELFF
TRBV2	.	TRBJ1-1	.	TGTGCCAGACGACAAGGTCCCAACACTGAAGCTTTCTTT	CARRQGPNTEAFF
TRBV7-3	TRBD1	TRBJ2-1	many	TGTGCCAGCAGCTCGCAGGGGGCTGACAATGAGCAGTTCTTC	CASSSQGADNEQFF
TRBV10-3	.	TRBJ2-5	.	TGTGCCATCAGTGAGACAGATGAGCAGTACTTC	CAISETDEQYF
TRBV6-2/TRBV6-3	.	TRBJ2-2	few	TGTGCCAGCAGTTCCAGGGGTTCTACGCTGTTTTTT	CASSSRGSTLFF
TRBV6-2/TRBV6-3	.	TRBJ2-7	.	TGTGCCAGCAGTTACGAGTCGGCTAGAGGCAAGGACGAGCAGTACTTC	CASSYESARGKDEQYF
TRBV4-3	.	TRBJ2-1	few	TGCGCCAGCAGCCAATGGGGGAGCTCCTACAATGAGCAGTTCTTC	CASSQWGSSYNEQFF
TRBV5-6	.	TRBJ2-7	few	TGTGCCAGCAGCATCGGAAACGAGCAGTACTTC	CASSIGNEQYF
TRBV6-2/TRBV6-3	TRBD1	TRBJ1-1	few	TGTGCCAGCAGTTTCCACGGACAGGGGGGTACTGAAGCTTTCTTT	CASSFHGQGGTEAFF
TRBV7-2	TRBD2	TRBJ2-3	many	TGTGCCAGCAGCTCCCCCTCGGGGGGGGCCACGGGTCATACGCAGTATTTT	CASSSPSGGATGHTQYF
TRBV12-3/TRBV12-4	.	TRBJ1-6	.	TGTGCCAGCAGTCCCAGGACCATCCATTCACCCCTCCACTTT	CASSPRTIHSPLHF
TRBV3-1	.	TRBJ1-2	.	TGTGCCAGCAGCGTGGGCTCCAGAGGACATGGCTACACCTTC	CASSVGSRGHGYTF
TRBV29-1	.	TRBJ1-1	.	TGCAGCGCTCTTATTACAAGTGAAGCTTTCTTT	CSALITSEAFF
TRBV6-1	TRBD1	TRBJ1-5	.	TGTGCCAGCAGCCGAACCGGACAGGGACATCGCAATCAGCCCCAGCATTTT	CASSRTGQGHRNQPQHF
TRBV10-3	.	TRBJ2-7	few	TGTGCCATCAGCGTCGGGGGGCACTACGAGCAGTACTTC	CAISVGGHYEQYF
TRBV18	TRBD2	TRBJ2-3	.	TGTGCCAGCTCACCACTCACGCCTAGCGGGGGTAGCACAGATACGCAGTATTTT	CASSPLTPSGGSTDTQYF
TRBV20-1	TRBD2	TRBJ2-2	.	TGCAGTGCCGCGACGGGACTAGCGGAGAACACCGGGGAGCTGTTTTTT	CSAATGLAENTGELFF
TRBV7-6	.	TRBJ1-5	.	TGTGCCAGCAGAAATCAGCCCCAGCATTTT	CASRNQPQHF
TRBV6-5	TRBD1	TRBJ1-2	few	TGTGCCAGTTTAAACAGGGGCCATGGCTACACCTTC	CASLNRGHGYTF
TRBV7-3	.	TRBJ2-2	.	TGTGCCAGCAGCCCCTCGAACACCGGGGAGCTGTTTTTT	CASSPSNTGELFF
TRBV9	TRBD2	TRBJ2-5	.	TGTGCCAGCAGCGTAGAAACGGGACTAGCGCCACGAAAGTACTTC	CASSVETGLAPRKYF
TRBV12-5	.	TRBJ2-7	few	TGTGCTAGTGGTTTGGGCAACATCTACGAGCAGTACTTC	CASGLGNIYEQYF
TRBV27	TRBD1	TRBJ1-4	few	TGTGCCAGCAGTCCCAGGGGGATTAATGAAAAACTGTTTTTT	CASSPRGINEKLFF
TRBV4-3	.	TRBJ1-1	few	TGCGCCAGCAGCCCTTGGATCGCCTCTACCGCGAACACTGAAGCTTTCTTT	CASSPWIASTANTEAFF
TRBV3-1	.	TRBJ1-5	few	TGTGCCAGCAGCCAAGATAACCGGACGCCCCAGCATTTT	CASSQDNRTPQHF
TRBV5-1	TRBD1	TRBJ2-5	.	TGCGCCAGCAGCCTGCGGACAGGGGAGGGAGAGACCCAGTACTTC	CASSLRTGEGETQYF
TRBV4-3	.	TRBJ1-4	few	TGCGCCAGCAGCCAAGAAATAGGAACTAATGAAAAACTGTTTTTT	CASSQEIGTNEKLFF
TRBV12-3/TRBV12-4	.	TRBJ2-7	.	TGTGCCAGATTGGAGGGGAATGCCTACGAGCAGTACTTC	CARLEGNAYEQYF
TRBV6-5	.	TRBJ1-1	.	TGTGCCAGCGCCCAAGGGAGGGGCACTGAAGCTTTCTTT	CASAQGRGTEAFF
TRBV5-1	.	TRBJ2-1	many	TGCGCCAGCAGCTTGGAAGGGGGGTCCTCCTACAATGAGCAGTTCTTC	CASSLEGGSSYNEQFF
TRBV7-3	.	TRBJ2-7	.	TGTGCCAGTAGCGCCCACGGTGGCCCGGGGTACGAGCAGTACTTC	CASSAHGGPGYEQYF
TRBV2	TRBD1	TRBJ1-1	few	TGTGCCAGCAGTGCTATCAGGGGGGACACTGAAGCTTTCTTT	CASSAIRGDTEAFF
TRBV7-2	.	TRBJ1-5	many	TGTGCCAGCAGCACACAAATCGCAATTAATCAGCCCCAGCATTTT	CASSTQIAINQPQHF
TRBV4-3	TRBD2	TRBJ2-7	few	TGCGCCAGCAGCCAAGCCTTGGGACTAGCGGCCTCCTACGAGCAGTACTTC	CASSQALGLAASYEQYF
TRBV7-2	TRBD1	TRBJ2-7	few	TGTGCCAGCAGCACCCAGGGGGCAGGGGCCTACGAGCAGTACTTC	CASSTQGAGAYEQYF
TRBV2	TRBD1	TRBJ1-2	few	TGTGCCAGCAGTGAAGCGCTTCGGCGAGGGGGCGGTGGCTACACCTTC	CASSEALRRGGGGYTF
TRBV7-2	.	TRBJ2-5	few	TGTGCCAGCAGCTTGCGACTTTCGTACCAAGAGACCCAGTACTTC	CASSLRLSYQETQYF
TRBV29-1	.	TRBJ2-2	.	TGCAGCGTTACCCAGGGAGCGACCACCGGGGAGCTGTTTTTT	CSVTQGATTGELFF
TRBV7-2	TRBD2	TRBJ2-3	many	TGTGCCAGCAGGATAGCGGGGGGGCTCCCAGATACGCAGTATTTT	CASRIAGGLPDTQYF
TRBV20-1	.	TRBJ1-2	.	TGCAGTGCTAGAGATATTAACTATGGCTACACCTTC	CSARDINYGYTF